Described below is a single T cell receptor beta chain sequence and its context. The sample is drawn from a study of blood T cell repertoires in COVID-19. Generated by immunoSEQ multiplex PCR, the TCRdb table keeps only in-frame clones and is missing some. The sample includes 150,000 to 200,000 clones, about 86% of them seen just once. CDR1 and CDR2 (germline): MGHDK, SYGVNS. V was pared by 9 bases and J by 2 bases, with 14 bases between. CDR3 length: 14 residues. The TCR comes from a woman in her 70s with COVID-19, enrolled during active disease. The chain has TRBV25-1 and TRBJ2-4; D might be TRBD1 (6 bases). The sample was peripheral blood. CDR3 bases: TGTGCCAGTGCCACCACAGGGACCAAAAACATTCAGTACTTC. This gives the protein CASATTGTKNIQYF.